The text below deals with one T cell receptor beta chain. V lost 0 bases to trimming and J lost 5 bases, with 4 bases between them. Germline CDR1 reads SGHTA; CDR2 reads FQGNSA. CDR3 length: 12 amino acids. This specimen comes from a study of blood T cell repertoires in COVID-19. In the study overall: The United States, Italy and Spain supplied acute and convalescent COVID-19 samples. From T cells, B-cell-depleted T cells, or PBMCs came the material, which was cDNA or gDNA.

As handled by the study authors: Using reference gene primer amplification, nucleated cell counts were estimated. The repertoire was sequenced with immunoSEQ multiplex PCR; TCRdb's copy has only in-frame clones and lacks some. That table is the source of V, J and clone size, and D and trimming were worked out from the DNA. Among around 150,000 clones, over 60% were seen once, and the ten largest hold about 8.4%. The sample consisted of peripheral blood. This TCR was sampled from a woman aged 50 to 60 with active or convalescent COVID-19. The gene calls are TRBV7-2 and TRBJ2-5; no firm D call. In DNA, the CDR3 is TGTGCCAGCAGCTTAGCGAGTGAGACCCAGTACTTC. Protein product: CASSLASETQYF. Using reference TRBV7-2 and TRBJ2-5 for the parts outside the CDR3, the full variable domain is GAGVSQSPSNKVTEKGKDVELRCDPISGHTALYWYRQSLGQGLEFLIYFQGNSAPDKSGLPSDRFSAERTGGSVSTLTIQRTQQEDSAVYLCASSLASETQYFGPGTRLLVL.